Each of the 18 T cell receptor beta chains below was sequenced from the same sample in a study of identifying expanded T cells in peripheral blood. Sequencing used immunoSEQ multiplex PCR; TCRdb keeps in-frame clones, though not all of them. The table includes tens of thousands of clones, around 87% detected once. The sequenced material came from blood. The source of these receptors is a person aged 18-69 years in good health.

This chain links TRBV10-3 with TRBJ1-1; unclear D gene. The CDR3 spans 15 residues. V dropped 3 bases and J dropped 5 bases, with 16 bases sitting between them. Germline V gene lookup returns CDR1 ENHRY and CDR2 SYGVKD. CDR3 nucleotides: TGTGCCATCAGTGACCCACGCGGAGGGTATACTGAAGCTTTCTTT. This encodes CAISDPRGGYTEAFF.

This sequence joins TRBV12-5 and TRBJ2-4, with a possible D match to TRBD2 (5 bases). Deletions cut 2 bases from V and 8 bases from J, with 16 bases between. The CDR3 covers 15 residues. Germline V CDR1 and CDR2: LGHNT, FRNRAP. CDR3 coding DNA: TGTGCTAGTGGTTTGCCATGGACTCACTGGGACATTCAGTACTTC. Translating gives CASGLPWTHWDIQYF.

V is TRBV27 and J is TRBJ2-7, with 8 nucleotides matching TRBD1. J gave up 4 bases and V 2 bases, and 10 bases lay outside the gene matches. CDR3 size: 16 residues. The germline V gene has CDR1 MNHEY and CDR2 SMNVEV (reference sequence). The CDR3 DNA is TGTGCCAGCAGTTTAATCCGGACAGGGAGAATTTACGAGCAGTACTTC. Translated, it gives CASSLIRTGRIYEQYF.

J is TRBJ1-5 and V is TRBV25-1; D is undetermined. V lost 2 bases to trimming and J lost 4 bases, with 6 bases between them. Germline V CDR1 and CDR2: MGHDK, SYGVNS. This CDR3 region has 13 residues. The CDR3 loop is CASSEGRNQPQHF. The CDR3 bases are TGTGCCAGCAGTGAAGGCAGAAATCAGCCCCAGCATTTT.

In DNA form, the CDR3 reads TGTGCCAGCAGTTATCCGCGGTCCGCGGGCTTATACGAGCAGTACTTC. This codes for CASSYPRSAGLYEQYF. The chain is built from TRBV6-5 and TRBJ2-7, with D maybe TRBD2 (5 bases). There are 16 residues in the CDR3. The ends were cut back, 3 bases at V and 4 bases at J, with 19 bases in the middle. CDR1 and CDR2 (germline): MNHEY, SVGAGI.

J is TRBJ2-6 and V is TRBV18, with D perhaps matching TRBD2 (5 bases). The CDR3 consists of 16 residues. V lost 2 bases and J 3 bases, leaving 11 bases between the germline ends. The germline gives CDR1 KGHSH, CDR2 LQKENI. CDR3 coding DNA: TGTGCCAGCTCACCAAGTTCTGGAGGTGGGGCCAACGTCCTGACTTTC. It translates to CASSPSSGGGANVLTF.

This clone was seen only a few times. The chain joins TRBV6-4 to TRBJ2-1; 8 nucleotides line up with TRBD2. This CDR3 spans 15 amino acids. CDR1 is MRHNA and CDR2 is SNTAGT in the germline V gene. The trim removed 5 bases at V and 1 base at J, leaving 4 bases unmatched. This CDR3 reads CASSPLAESYNEQFF. CDR3 DNA: TGTGCCAGCAGTCCACTAGCGGAATCCTACAATGAGCAGTTCTTC.

The chain carries TRBV4-1 and TRBJ2-5; TRBD2 is a possible D gene (7 bases). Deletions cut 0 bases from V and 0 bases from J, with 14 bases between. CDR3 length: 17 amino acids. CDR1 MGHRA and CDR2 YSYEKL come from the germline V gene. This CDR3 reads CASSQDRGGPYQETQYF. In DNA form, the CDR3 reads TGCGCCAGCAGCCAAGATAGGGGGGGGCCATACCAAGAGACCCAGTACTTC.

This sequence joins TRBV21-1 and TRBJ2-5. TRBV21-1 is classified as a pseudogene. The length of the CDR3 is 14 residues. The CDR3, as DNA: TGTGCCAGCAGCAAAGGGGGCAGAGGGGAGACCCAGTACTTC. As protein: CASSKGGRGETQYF.

This chain uses TRBV6-6 with TRBJ2-1; 8 bases map to TRBD2. This CDR3 is built from 13 residues. Germline assignment: CDR1 MNHNY and CDR2 SVGAGI (reference sequence). The V gene end was trimmed by 6 bases and the J gene end by 4 bases; junction bases not matched to a gene: 2. The CDR3 DNA reads as TGTGCCAGCAGCGGGAGGGATTACAATGAGCAGTTCTTC. Protein sequence: CASSGRDYNEQFF.

The chain uses TRBV18 and TRBJ2-6; a weak D match, TRBD1 (5 bases). Germline V gene sequence: CDR1 KGHSH, CDR2 LQKENI. Trimming cost V 3 bases and J 1 base, with 19 bases left between them. The CDR3 loop spans 19 amino acids. The CDR3 reads CASSPFGRQGPSGANVLTF. For the CDR3, the DNA is TGTGCCAGCTCACCCTTTGGTCGCCAGGGCCCTTCTGGGGCCAACGTCCTGACTTTC.

The rearrangement joins TRBV10-2 to TRBJ2-7; a possible D gene is TRBD1 (6 bases). Trimming stripped 8 bases from V and 1 base from J, with 9 bases between. Germline CDR1 reads WSHSY; CDR2 reads SAAADI. This CDR3 is 12 amino acids long. The CDR3 coding sequence is TGCGCCAGCGGACAGTATTCCTACGAGCAGTACTTC. Protein: CASGQYSYEQYF.

The chain uses TRBV6-1 and TRBJ1-4; unclear D gene. There are 12 residues in the CDR3. Germline V gives CDR1 MNHNS, CDR2 SASEGT. Trimming pared 3 bases from V and 8 bases from J, leaving 7 bases between. This chain's CDR3 is CASSEGGEKLFF. The CDR3 DNA reads as TGTGCCAGCAGTGAGGGAGGGGAAAAACTGTTTTTT.

This clone came up a few times. The chain combines TRBV28 with TRBJ2-7; a possible D gene is TRBD1 (6 bases). The CDR3 length is 14 residues. The V gene lost 2 bases and the J gene lost 3 bases, with 11 bases spanning the gap. CDR1 is MDHEN and CDR2 is SYDVKM in the germline V gene. Written as DNA, the CDR3 is TGTGCCAGCAGTTTACTCCAGGGGATCTACGAGCAGTACTTC. Protein: CASSLLQGIYEQYF.

V and J are TRBV9 and TRBJ1-2; maybe TRBD1 (5 bases). This CDR3 is built from 13 residues. Germline lookup yields CDR1 SGDLS and CDR2 YYNGEE. Deletions cut 0 bases from V and 4 bases from J, with 7 bases between. In DNA form, the CDR3 reads TGTGCCAGCAGCGTAGGGGGCATCTATGGCTACACCTTC. Protein sequence: CASSVGGIYGYTF. The complete variable domain, with remaining parts taken from reference TRBV9 and TRBJ1-2, reads DSGVTQTPKHLITATGQRVTLRCSPRSGDLSVYWYQQSLDQGLQFLIQYYNGEERAKGNILERFSAQQFPDLHSELNLSSLELGDSALYFCASSVGGIYGYTFGSGTRLTVV.

This clone was detected only a few times. The chain couples TRBV6-4 to TRBJ2-2; perhaps TRBD2 as D (6 bases). V was clipped by 3 bases and J by 5 bases, with 13 bases between them. This CDR3 contains 15 residues. From germline, CDR1 is MRHNA and CDR2 SNTAGT. This CDR3 reads CASSDENGGTGELFF. The DNA of the CDR3 is TGTGCCAGCAGTGATGAAAACGGGGGAACCGGGGAGCTGTTTTTT.

The sample holds one count of this clone. This sequence joins TRBV25-1 and TRBJ2-7; the match to TRBD2 covers 7 bases. The germline V gene has CDR1 MGHDK and CDR2 SYGVNS. This CDR3 has 14 residues. The V segment lost 2 bases and the J segment 4 bases; nucleotides outside the gene matches: 5. The CDR3 region has the DNA TGTGCCAGCAGTGAAGTGGGCGGGAGATACGAGCAGTACTTC. Residues: CASSEVGGRYEQYF.

This chain connects TRBV19 to TRBJ2-3, with 8 bases aligning to TRBD1. Germline values: CDR1 LNHDA, CDR2 SQIVND (reference sequence). Losses at the gene ends were 2 bases for V and 1 base for J; bases not matched to a gene: 2. The CDR3 length is 15 residues. CDR3 coding DNA: TGTGCCAGTAGTATAAAGGACAGGGGCACAGATACGCAGTATTTT. It specifies CASSIKDRGTDTQYF.